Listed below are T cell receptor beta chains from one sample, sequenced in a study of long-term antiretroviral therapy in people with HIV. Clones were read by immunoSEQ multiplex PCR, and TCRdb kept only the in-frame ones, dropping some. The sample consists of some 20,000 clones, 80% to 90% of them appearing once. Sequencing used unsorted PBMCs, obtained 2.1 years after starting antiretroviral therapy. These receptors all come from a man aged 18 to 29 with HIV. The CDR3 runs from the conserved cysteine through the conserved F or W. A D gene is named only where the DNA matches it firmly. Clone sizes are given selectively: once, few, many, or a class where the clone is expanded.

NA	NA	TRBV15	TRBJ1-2	CATSRDYLDRPYGYTF	TGTGCCACCAGCAGAGATTACTTAGACAGGCCCTATGGCTACACCTTC
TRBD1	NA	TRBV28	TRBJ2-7	CASQLSDRVDEQYF	TGTGCCAGCCAGTTGAGCGACAGGGTCGACGAGCAGTACTTC
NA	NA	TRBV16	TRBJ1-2	CASSQYKDKMGYTF	TGTGCCAGCAGCCAATATAAGGACAAAATGGGCTACACCTTC
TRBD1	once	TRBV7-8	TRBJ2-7	CASSLGPTGAHEQYF	TGTGCCAGCAGCTTAGGACCGACAGGGGCCCACGAGCAGTACTTC
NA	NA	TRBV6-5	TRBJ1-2	CASSLGGTYYGYTF	TGTGCCAGCAGCTTGGGGGGAACCTACTATGGCTACACCTTC
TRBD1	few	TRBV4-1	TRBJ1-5	CASSQWDRDGQPQHF	TGCGCCAGCAGCCAGTGGGACAGGGACGGGCAGCCCCAGCATTTT
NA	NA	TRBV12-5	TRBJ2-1	CASGGRSYNEQFF	TGTGCTAGTGGGGGACGCTCCTACAATGAGCAGTTCTTC
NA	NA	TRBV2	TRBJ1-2	CASSEVPVDRLGYTF	TGTGCCAGCAGTGAAGTTCCCGTCGACAGATTGGGCTACACCTTC
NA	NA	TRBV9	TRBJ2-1	CASSVYGGEQFF	TGTGCCAGCAGCGTTTACGGCGGGGAGCAGTTCTTC
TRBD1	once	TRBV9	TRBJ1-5	CASSENVPGQGRLLDQPQHF	TGTGCCAGCAGCGAAAATGTTCCGGGACAGGGGAGGTTATTAGATCAGCCCCAGCATTTT
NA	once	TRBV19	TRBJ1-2	CASTRTTGYGYTF	TGTGCCAGTACCCGGACGACGGGGTATGGCTACACCTTC
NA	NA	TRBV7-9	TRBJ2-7	CASSLLGGEQYF	TGTGCCAGCAGCTTATTAGGCGGAGAGCAGTACTTC
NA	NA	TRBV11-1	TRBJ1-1	CASSPESSTEAFF	TGTGCCAGCAGCCCGGAATCGTCGACTGAAGCTTTCTTT
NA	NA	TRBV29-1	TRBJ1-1	CSVDRRMNTEAFF	TGCAGCGTTGACAGAAGGATGAACACTGAAGCTTTCTTT
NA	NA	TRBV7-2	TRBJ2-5	CASSLGLRQETQYF	TGTGCCAGCAGCTTAGGTCTCAGGCAAGAGACCCAGTACTTC
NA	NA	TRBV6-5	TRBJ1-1	CASSLIKVNTEAFF	TGTGCCAGCAGTTTAATAAAAGTGAACACTGAAGCTTTCTTT
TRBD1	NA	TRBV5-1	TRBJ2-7	CASSGETGENVDF	TGCGCCAGCAGCGGGGAGACAGGGGAAAATGTGGACTTC
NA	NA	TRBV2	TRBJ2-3	CASSSQGDTQYF	TGTGCCAGCAGTTCTCAGGGAGATACGCAGTATTTT
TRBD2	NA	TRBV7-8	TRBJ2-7	CASSWEKRGNSYEQYF	TGTGCCAGCAGCTGGGAAAAGCGGGGGAACTCCTACGAGCAGTACTTC
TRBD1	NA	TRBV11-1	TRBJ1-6	CASSLRGQGGSPLHF	TGTGCCAGCAGCTTAAGAGGACAGGGAGGTTCACCCCTCCACTTT
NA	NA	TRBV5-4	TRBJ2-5	CASSRELTETQYF	TGTGCCAGCAGCAGAGAGCTCACAGAGACCCAGTACTTC
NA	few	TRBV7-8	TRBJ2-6	CASSLERVRGDSGANVLTF	TGTGCCAGCAGCTTAGAGCGGGTGCGGGGAGACTCTGGGGCCAACGTCCTGACTTTC
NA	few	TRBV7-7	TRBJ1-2	CASSTTPNYGYTF	TGTGCTAGCAGCACGACACCAAACTATGGCTACACCTTC
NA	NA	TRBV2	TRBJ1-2	CASRGNSNYGYTF	TGTGCCAGCAGGGGAAACTCTAACTATGGCTACACCTTC
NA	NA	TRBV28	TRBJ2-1	CASSGGVLTGNFFEQFF	TGTGCCAGCAGTGGAGGGGTGTTAACAGGCAATTTTTTTGAGCAGTTCTTC
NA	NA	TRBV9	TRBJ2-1	CASSGSGPNNEQFF	TGTGCCAGCAGCGGATCCGGGCCAAACAATGAGCAGTTCTTC
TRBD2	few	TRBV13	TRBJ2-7	CASSLGLAGGQDEQYF	TGTGCCAGCAGCTTGGGACTAGCGGGGGGCCAGGACGAGCAGTACTTC
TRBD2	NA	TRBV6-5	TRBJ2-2	CASGREPNTGELFF	TGTGCCAGCGGGAGGGAACCGAACACCGGGGAGCTGTTTTTT
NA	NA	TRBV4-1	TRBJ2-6	CASSQGAWRGPLGANVLTF	TGCGCCAGCAGCCAGGGGGCCTGGAGGGGTCCGTTGGGGGCCAACGTCCTGACTTTC
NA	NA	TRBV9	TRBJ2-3	CASSVAEGNTDTQYF	TGTGCCAGCAGCGTAGCTGAGGGAAACACAGATACGCAGTATTTT
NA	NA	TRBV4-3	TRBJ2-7	CASSQTTGNEQYF	TGCGCCAGCAGCCAAACAACAGGGAACGAGCAGTACTTC
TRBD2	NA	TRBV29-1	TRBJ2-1	CSVVSGGNEQFF	TGCAGCGTTGTTAGCGGGGGAAATGAGCAGTTCTTC
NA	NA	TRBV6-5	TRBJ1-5	CASSSGLHNQPQHF	TGTGCCAGCAGTTCCGGGCTTCACAATCAGCCCCAGCATTTT
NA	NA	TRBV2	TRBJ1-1	CASSRNRDTEAFF	TGTGCCAGCAGTAGAAACCGTGACACTGAAGCTTTCTTT
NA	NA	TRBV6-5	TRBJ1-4	CASSKDATNEKLFF	TGTGCCAGCAGTAAAGATGCAACTAATGAAAAACTGTTTTTT
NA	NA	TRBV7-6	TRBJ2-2	CASSLYTNTGELFF	TGTGCCAGCAGCCTATATACGAACACCGGGGAGCTGTTTTTT
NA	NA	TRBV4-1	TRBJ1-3	CASSRGGLVLSGNTIYF	TGCGCCAGCAGCCGCGGGGGCCTGGTCCTCTCTGGAAACACCATATATTTT
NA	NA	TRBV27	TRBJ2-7	CASSFQQGDRTYEQYF	TGTGCCAGCAGTTTTCAACAGGGTGATAGAACCTACGAGCAGTACTTC
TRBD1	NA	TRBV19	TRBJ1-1	CASSYRGTEAFF	TGTGCCAGTAGTTACAGGGGTACTGAAGCTTTCTTT
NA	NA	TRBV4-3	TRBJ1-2	CASSQVAGTNYGYTF	TGCGCCAGCAGCCAAGTGGCAGGGACTAACTATGGCTACACCTTC
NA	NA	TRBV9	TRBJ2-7	CASSGQGYGEQYF	TGTGCCAGCAGCGGCCAGGGTTACGGGGAGCAGTACTTC
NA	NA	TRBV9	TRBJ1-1	CASSPVGESTEAFF	TGTGCCAGCAGCCCCGTGGGAGAGTCCACTGAAGCTTTCTTT
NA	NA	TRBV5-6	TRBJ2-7	CASSRTGSYEQYF	TGTGCCAGCAGCAGAACAGGGAGCTACGAGCAGTACTTC
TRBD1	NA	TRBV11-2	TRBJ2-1	CASSERQGGSYNEQFF	TGTGCCAGCAGCGAAAGACAGGGTGGCTCCTACAATGAGCAGTTCTTC
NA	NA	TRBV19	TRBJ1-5	CASSLRHLGENQPQHF	TGTGCCAGTAGCCTACGACATCTCGGCGAGAATCAGCCCCAGCATTTT
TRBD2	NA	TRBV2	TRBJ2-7	CASRGAGGSYEQYF	TGTGCCAGCCGAGGGGCGGGAGGTTCCTACGAGCAGTACTTC
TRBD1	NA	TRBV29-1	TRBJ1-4	CSAVGGQSGVGLFF	TGCAGCGCTGTAGGGGGACAGTCCGGGGTAGGACTGTTTTTT
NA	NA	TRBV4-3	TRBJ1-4	CASSQDVGAGNEKLFF	TGCGCCAGCAGCCAAGACGTGGGGGCGGGTAATGAAAAACTGTTTTTT